This TCR beta chain was profiled in a study of tumor-infiltrating lymphocytes in primary liver carcinoma. Starting from approximately 500 ng of total RNA, TCR beta cDNA was produced with a primer in the constant region. What produced the TCR beta libraries was three nested multiplex PCR rounds using slightly modified ARM-PCR. The study ran its first two PCR rounds for roughly 11 cycles each, using TRBV1-TRBV30 forward primers and a C-beta reverse primer. TCRdb itself ran the multiplex PCR reads through MiXCR, one entry per CDR3 protein. The data hold nearly 200,000 distinct CDR3 sequences, with around three fifths observed a single time. The CDR3 covers 13 residues. Germline V gene lookup returns CDR1 MNHEY and CDR2 SVGAGI. Trimming cost V 5 bases and J 13 bases, with 21 bases left between them. The source of the blood RNA was unsorted whole blood, and germline DNA was extracted as well. Prior to the surgical procedure, around 4 milliliters of peripheral blood were collected.

Sequencing was done on a sample of peripheral blood. This chain links TRBV6-5 with TRBJ2-7, with D tentatively TRBD2 (5 bases). The clonotype was recovered from a woman aged 60 to 75 with primary liver carcinoma and hepatitis B virus infection. CDR3 nucleotide sequence: TGTGCCAGCAGTCAAACTGGAACCGGGATTCATTACTTC. Protein product: CASSQTGTGIHYF.